The 14 T cell receptor beta chains below were found in one sample sequenced in a study of cytomegalovirus exposure and HLA in healthy donors. Data came from immunoSEQ multiplex PCR; TCRdb stores just in-frame clones and leaves some out. The data show about 200,000 clones, around 86% seen once. The sample was PBMCs. All receptors come from a woman between 18 and 30 years old in good health and CMV-seropositive.

This sequence joins TRBV10-3 and TRBJ2-2; D possibly corresponds to TRBD1 (5 bases). The germline V and J ends were trimmed by 2 bases and 1 base, with 8 bases remaining between them. The CDR3 runs to 15 residues. Germline assignment: CDR1 ENHRY and CDR2 SYGVKD. The CDR3 nucleotides are TGTGCCATCAGTGAGACAGGCCGGAACACCGGGGAGCTGTTTTTT. It codes for CAISETGRNTGELFF.

V usage is TRBV9 and J usage is TRBJ2-1, with 15 bases fitting TRBD2. V shed 4 bases, J shed 5 bases, and the junction held 19 bases outside the gene matches. The CDR3 runs to 21 residues. CDR1 is SGDLS, CDR2 YYNGEE, per germline. CDR3 in DNA: TGTGCCAGCAGCCCCCAATCACGGACTAGCGGGAGGGCCTTGCCACACAATGAGCAGTTCTTC. Protein: CASSPQSRTSGRALPHNEQFF.

The chain combines TRBV19 with TRBJ1-1, with 11 bases lining up with TRBD1. Per the germline V gene, CDR1 is LNHDA and CDR2 is SQIVND (reference sequence). Trimming removed 3 bases from V and 4 bases from J; junction bases left unmatched: 4. The CDR3 length is 15 residues. The CDR3 protein is CASSIPGTGGTEAFF. CDR3 nucleotides: TGTGCCAGTAGTATCCCTGGGACAGGGGGCACTGAAGCTTTCTTT.

The genes are TRBV18 and TRBJ2-1, with D perhaps TRBD2 (5 bases). This CDR3 comprises 16 residues. Germline CDR1 and CDR2: KGHSH and LQKENI. V was clipped by 3 bases and J by 7 bases, with 19 bases between them. As DNA, the CDR3 is TGTGCCAGCTCACCTGTCGGTCGGGAATCTGTAAATGAGCAGTTCTTC. It yields the protein CASSPVGRESVNEQFF.

CDR3 region: CASHRTGTGGTEAFF. DNA of the CDR3: TGCGCCAGCCACCGAACCGGGACAGGGGGCACTGAAGCTTTCTTT. The rearrangement uses TRBV5-1 and TRBJ1-1; 11 positions match TRBD1. Per germline, CDR1 SGHRS and CDR2 YFSETQ. The length of the CDR3 is 15 residues. With 7 bases clipped from V and 4 bases from J, the junction kept 9 bases outside the gene matches.

This sequence joins TRBV7-9 and TRBJ1-1, with TRBD1 as a possible D gene (5 bases). Germline V gives CDR1 SEHNR, CDR2 FQNEAQ (reference sequence). This CDR3 has 12 amino acids. Deletions cut 6 bases from V and 6 bases from J, with 11 bases between. The CDR3: CASRGLGPEAFF. Here the CDR3 DNA reads TGTGCCAGCAGAGGATTGGGGCCTGAAGCTTTCTTT.

The V call is TRBV2, the J call TRBJ2-5, with TRBD2 matching 8 bases. This CDR3 has 15 residues. The germline V gene has CDR1 SNHLY and CDR2 FYNNEI. J was trimmed by 1 base and V by 5 bases; bases with no gene match: 6. DNA for the CDR3: TGTGCCAGCAGTCCGGCGGGAGGAGGCCAAGAGACCCAGTACTTC. This gives the protein CASSPAGGGQETQYF.

This chain links TRBV7-9 with TRBJ2-7; D uncertain. Germline CDR1 is SEHNR and CDR2 is FQNEAQ (reference sequence). This CDR3 spans 11 amino acids. Between the trimmed V and J ends, which lost 5 bases and 4 bases, there was a span of 6 bases. CDR3 coding DNA: TGTGCCAGCAGCCAACTTTACGAGCAGTACTTC. Protein product: CASSQLYEQYF.

This chain links TRBV29-1 with TRBJ2-1, with TRBD1 identical over 7 bases. This CDR3 is 12 amino acids long. V was clipped by 7 bases and J by 9 bases; unmatched bases: 9. Germline CDR1 SQVTM, CDR2 ANQGSEA. The CDR3 sequence is CSAGRGLSEQFF. Here the CDR3 DNA reads TGCAGCGCCGGAAGGGGGCTCTCTGAGCAGTTCTTC.

The gene calls are TRBV6-6 and TRBJ2-7; D unresolved. The CDR3 is 13 amino acids. The V gene lost 6 bases and the J gene lost 3 bases, with 12 bases spanning the gap. Germline V lookup: CDR1 MNHNY, CDR2 SVGAGI (reference sequence). The CDR3 nucleotides are TGTGCCAGCAGCCCACAGCTGCTCTACGAGCAGTACTTC. Translating gives CASSPQLLYEQYF.

V usage is TRBV5-8 and J usage is TRBJ1-2, with no clear D. CDR3 length equals 13 residues. CDR1 SGHTS and CDR2 YDEGEE come from the germline V gene. The V end lost 0 bases, the J end lost 8 bases, and 11 bases lay between the germline ends. The CDR3 spells CASSLAVRRGYTF. The DNA for the CDR3 is TGTGCCAGCAGCTTGGCCGTCCGCAGAGGCTACACCTTC. The variable domain in full, with the rest retrieved from reference TRBV5-8 and TRBJ1-2, is EAGVTQSPTHLIKTRGQQATLRCSPISGHTSVYWYQQALGLGLQFLLWYDEGEERNRGNFPPRFSGRQFPNYSSELNVNALELEDSALYLCASSLAVRRGYTFGSGTRLTVV.

Written as DNA, the CDR3 is TGTGCCACCTGCGGGGTGAATGAGTGCTACGAGCAGTACTTC. Its translation: CATCGVNECYEQYF. The chain has TRBV6-5 and TRBJ2-7; maybe TRBD2 (6 bases). The CDR3 runs to 14 residues. Per germline, CDR1 MNHEY and CDR2 SVGAGI. The V gene lost 10 bases and the J gene lost 3 bases, with 19 bases spanning the gap.

The sample holds a few counts of this clone. The chain carries TRBV4-1 and TRBJ2-7; 10 bases match TRBD1. The CDR3 sequence is 15 residues long. CDR1 is MGHRA, CDR2 YSYEKL, per germline. V trimming: 4 bases; J trimming: 0 bases; junction bases outside the gene matches: 3. The CDR3 DNA reads TGCGCCAGCAGCCCCTGGACAGGGGGCTCCTACGAGCAGTACTTC. Translating gives CASSPWTGGSYEQYF.

J is TRBJ1-4 and V is TRBV5-4; a weak D match, TRBD1 (6 bases). This CDR3 is built from 17 residues. Germline V gives CDR1 SGHNT, CDR2 YYREEE (reference sequence). V dropped 4 bases and J dropped 0 bases, with 16 bases sitting between them. The CDR3 loop reads CASSPLATGTTNEKLFF. CDR3 coding DNA: TGTGCCAGCAGCCCGCTAGCTACAGGGACAACTAATGAAAAACTGTTTTTT.